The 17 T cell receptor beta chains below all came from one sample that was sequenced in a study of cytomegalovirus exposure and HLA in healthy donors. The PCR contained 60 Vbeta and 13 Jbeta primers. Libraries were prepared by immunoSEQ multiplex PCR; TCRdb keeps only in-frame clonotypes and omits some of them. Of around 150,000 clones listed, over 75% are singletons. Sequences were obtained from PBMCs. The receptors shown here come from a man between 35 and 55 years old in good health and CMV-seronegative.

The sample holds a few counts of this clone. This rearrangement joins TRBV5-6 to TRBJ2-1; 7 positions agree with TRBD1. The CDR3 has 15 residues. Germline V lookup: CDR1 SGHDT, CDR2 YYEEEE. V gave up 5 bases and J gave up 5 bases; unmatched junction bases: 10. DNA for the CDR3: TGTGCCAGCAGTCATAGACAGGGCTGGGACAATGAGCAGTTCTTC. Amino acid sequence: CASSHRQGWDNEQFF.

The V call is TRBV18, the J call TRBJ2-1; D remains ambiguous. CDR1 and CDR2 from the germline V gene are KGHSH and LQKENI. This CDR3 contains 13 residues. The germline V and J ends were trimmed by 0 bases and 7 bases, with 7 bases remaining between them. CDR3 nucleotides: TGTGCCAGCTCACCACCTACCAGGAATGAGCAGTTCTTC. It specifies CASSPPTRNEQFF.

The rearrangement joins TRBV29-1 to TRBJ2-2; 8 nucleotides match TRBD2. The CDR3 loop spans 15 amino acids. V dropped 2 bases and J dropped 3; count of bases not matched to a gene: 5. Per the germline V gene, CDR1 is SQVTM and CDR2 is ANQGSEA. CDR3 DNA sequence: TGCAGCGTTGAACGACGGCGGGGGGACACCGGGGAGCTGTTTTTT. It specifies CSVERRRGDTGELFF.

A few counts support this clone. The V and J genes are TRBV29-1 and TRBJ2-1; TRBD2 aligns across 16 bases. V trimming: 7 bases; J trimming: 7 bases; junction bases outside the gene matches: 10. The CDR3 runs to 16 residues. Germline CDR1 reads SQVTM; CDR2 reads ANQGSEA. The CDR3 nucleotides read TGCAGCGGCCGCGGGACTAGCGGGGGGGCGGGGAATGAGCAGTTCTTC. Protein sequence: CSGRGTSGGAGNEQFF.

The CDR3 is CASSLAGLGQGVTYEQYF. The CDR3 coding sequence is TGTGCCAGCAGCTTAGCGGGACTCGGACAGGGGGTCACCTACGAGCAGTACTTC. The V and J genes are TRBV7-6 and TRBJ2-7; 10 bases map to TRBD1. This CDR3 comprises 18 residues. CDR1 is SGHVS and CDR2 is FNYEAQ in the germline V gene. V trimming: 0 bases; J trimming: 2 bases; junction bases outside the gene matches: 10.

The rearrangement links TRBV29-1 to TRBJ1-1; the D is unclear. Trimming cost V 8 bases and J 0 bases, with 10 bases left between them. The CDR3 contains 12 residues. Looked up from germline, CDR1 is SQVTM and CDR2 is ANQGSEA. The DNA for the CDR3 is TGCAGCCTCCAGGATTTGAACACTGAAGCTTTCTTT. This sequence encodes CSLQDLNTEAFF. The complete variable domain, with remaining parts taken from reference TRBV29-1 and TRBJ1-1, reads SAVISQKPSRDICQRGTSLTIQCQVDSQVTMMFWYRQQPGQSLTLIATANQGSEATYESGFVIDKFPISRPNLTFSTLTVSNMSPEDSSIYLCSLQDLNTEAFFGQGTRLTVV.

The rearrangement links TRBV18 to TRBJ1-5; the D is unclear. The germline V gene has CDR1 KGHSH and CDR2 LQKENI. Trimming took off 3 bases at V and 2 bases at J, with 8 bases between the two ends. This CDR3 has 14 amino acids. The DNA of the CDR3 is TGTGCCAGCTCACCCTTGGAGGGCAATCAGCCCCAGCATTTT. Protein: CASSPLEGNQPQHF.

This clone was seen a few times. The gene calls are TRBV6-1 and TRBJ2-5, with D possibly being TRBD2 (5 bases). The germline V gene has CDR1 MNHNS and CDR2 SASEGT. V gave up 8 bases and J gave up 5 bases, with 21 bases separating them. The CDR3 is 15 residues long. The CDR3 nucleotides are TGTGCCAGCCCCCCTGAGCGGAGGCCCGGGGAGACCCAGTACTTC. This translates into CASPPERRPGETQYF.

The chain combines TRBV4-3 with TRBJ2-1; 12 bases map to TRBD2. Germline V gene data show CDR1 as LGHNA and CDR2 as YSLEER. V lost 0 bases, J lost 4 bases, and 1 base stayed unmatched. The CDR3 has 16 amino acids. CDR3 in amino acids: CASSQEGLAGYNEQFF. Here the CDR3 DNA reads TGCGCCAGCAGCCAAGAAGGACTAGCGGGATACAATGAGCAGTTCTTC.

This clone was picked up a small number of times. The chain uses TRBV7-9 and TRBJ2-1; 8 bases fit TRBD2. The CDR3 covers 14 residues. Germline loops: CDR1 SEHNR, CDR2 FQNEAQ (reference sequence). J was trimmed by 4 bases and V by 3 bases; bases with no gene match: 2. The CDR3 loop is CASSFGGEYNEQFF. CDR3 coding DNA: TGTGCCAGCAGCTTCGGGGGGGAGTACAATGAGCAGTTCTTC. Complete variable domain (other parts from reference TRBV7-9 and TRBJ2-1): DTGVSQNPRHKITKRGQNVTFRCDPISEHNRLYWYRQTLGQGPEFLTYFQNEAQLEKSRLLSDRFSAERPKGSFSTLEIQRTEQGDSAMYLCASSFGGEYNEQFFGPGTRLTVL.

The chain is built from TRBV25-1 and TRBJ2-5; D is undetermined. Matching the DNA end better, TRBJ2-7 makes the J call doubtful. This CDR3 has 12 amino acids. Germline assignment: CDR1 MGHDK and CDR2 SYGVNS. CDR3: CASSEGAYEQYF. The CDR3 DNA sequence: TGTGCCAGCAGTGAAGGAGCCTACGAGCAGTACTTC.

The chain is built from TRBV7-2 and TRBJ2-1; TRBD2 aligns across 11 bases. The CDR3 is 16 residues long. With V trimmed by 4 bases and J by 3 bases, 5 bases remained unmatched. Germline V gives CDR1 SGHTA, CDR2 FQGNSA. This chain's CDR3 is CASSWLAGGGYNEQFF. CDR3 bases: TGTGCCAGCAGCTGGCTAGCGGGAGGAGGCTACAATGAGCAGTTCTTC. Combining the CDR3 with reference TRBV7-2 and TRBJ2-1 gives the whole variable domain GAGVSQSPSNKVTEKGKDVELRCDPISGHTALYWYRQSLGQGLEFLIYFQGNSAPDKSGLPSDRFSAERTGGSVSTLTIQRTQQEDSAVYLCASSWLAGGGYNEQFFGPGTRLTVL.

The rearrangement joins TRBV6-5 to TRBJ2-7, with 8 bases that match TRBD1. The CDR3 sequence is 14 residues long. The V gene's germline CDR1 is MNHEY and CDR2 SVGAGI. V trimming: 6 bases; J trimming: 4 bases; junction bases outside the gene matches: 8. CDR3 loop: CASRSDRGRYEQYF. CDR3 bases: TGTGCCAGCAGATCAGACAGGGGAAGGTACGAGCAGTACTTC.

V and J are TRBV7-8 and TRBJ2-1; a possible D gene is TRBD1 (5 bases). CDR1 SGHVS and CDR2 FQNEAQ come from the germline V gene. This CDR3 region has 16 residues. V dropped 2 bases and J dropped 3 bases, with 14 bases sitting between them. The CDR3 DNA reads TGTGCCAGCAGCTTAATTTTACAGGTAAACTACAATGAGCAGTTCTTC. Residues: CASSLILQVNYNEQFF. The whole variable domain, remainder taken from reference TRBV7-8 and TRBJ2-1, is GAGVSQSPRYKVAKRGQDVALRCDPISGHVSLFWYQQALGQGPEFLTYFQNEAQLDKSGLPSDRFFAERPEGSVSTLKIQRTQQEDSAVYLCASSLILQVNYNEQFFGPGTRLTVL.

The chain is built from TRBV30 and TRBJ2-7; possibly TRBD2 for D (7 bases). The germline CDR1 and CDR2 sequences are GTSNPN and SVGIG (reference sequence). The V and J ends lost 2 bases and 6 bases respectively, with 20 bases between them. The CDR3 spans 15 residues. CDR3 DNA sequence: TGTGCCTGGAGTTTCCTTAGTCGGGGGGCCGTCGAGCAGTACTTC. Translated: CAWSFLSRGAVEQYF.

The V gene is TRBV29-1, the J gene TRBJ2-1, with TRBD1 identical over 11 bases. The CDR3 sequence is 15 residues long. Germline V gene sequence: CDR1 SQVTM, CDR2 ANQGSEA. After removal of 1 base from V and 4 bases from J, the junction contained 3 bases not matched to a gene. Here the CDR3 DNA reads TGCAGCGTTGAAGGGACAGGGGGCGTTTACAATGAGCAGTTCTTC. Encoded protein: CSVEGTGGVYNEQFF.

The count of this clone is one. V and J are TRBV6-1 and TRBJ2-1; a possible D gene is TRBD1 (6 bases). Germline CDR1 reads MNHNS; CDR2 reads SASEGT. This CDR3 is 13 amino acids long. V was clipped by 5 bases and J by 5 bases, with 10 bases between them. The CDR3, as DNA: TGTGCCAGCAGTCTGGACAGAGACAATGAGCAGTTCTTC. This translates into CASSLDRDNEQFF.